This TCR beta chain was documented in a study of cytomegalovirus exposure and HLA in healthy donors (dated by TCRdb to about 2017). Study-level background: According to an earlier analysis of a few hundred of the donors, about 180 million T cells yielded over 100 million unique TCR beta sequences and around 300 Gb of sequence data. An early release covering 550 to 700 HLA-typed donors comprised approximately 290 gigabases of sequencing data and 65 million to 100 million unique TCR sequences. Of the roughly 410 genotyped donors, 75% to 85% were placed in the genetic ancestry cluster associated with self-reported Caucasian donors. The study was designed to test whether signatures of past pathogen exposure could be identified by cataloging public T cell receptors. The T cell repertoires of some 670 subjects were profiled by immunosequencing and related to cytomegalovirus serostatus. Besides the first cohort of roughly 700 subjects, a separate validation cohort made up of 90 to 150 different subjects was used. High-throughput TCR immunosequencing, statistical association of individual TCRs with disease status, and machine learning were combined to predict cytomegalovirus infection status. To study patterns of TCR occurrence, a later analysis re-analyzed previously published TCR beta repertoires from 600 to 750 donors and added high-resolution HLA genotyping. Rather than using new phenotypic data, the later analysis identified candidate immune exposures from TCR beta sequences and from how often those sequences occurred across donors. To decide whether each TCR beta V gene segment behaved as functional or pseudogenic, an earlier analysis of some 600 of the donors relied on high-throughput TCR beta sequencing. Donor age, sex, ethnicity and CMV serostatus were collected together with the repertoire data. A later genetic analysis used genome-wide SNP genotypes for about 55% of the 666 donors, treating that subset as a discovery cohort. Every repertoire in the discovery cohort had been generated on one and the same sequencing platform. Class I and class II HLA loci were covered by the typing at four-digit resolution. Typing coverage differed by locus: A, B, C, DRB1 and DQB1 were typed in roughly 620-640 donors, DQA1 in about 500, DPA1 in approximately 610, and DPB1 in around 440. Roughly 5 DR-DQ haplotypes were handled as single units for association and clustering, since linkage in the cohort was strong. Across about 370 genotyped donors of the cohort, an average of about 250,000 unique TCR beta nucleotide sequences per donor were sequenced, and around 19% of those sequences were non-productive.

The cohort consisted of hundreds of healthy bone marrow donors. Cohort members were all nominally healthy when sampled, although unrecorded immune exposures were likely present. The donor tested CMV seropositive, placing the donor among the 250 to 350 seropositive members of the cohort. A peripheral blood sample was provided by each donor, and peripheral blood mononuclear cells were used for TCR beta sequencing. The Qiagen DNeasy Blood Extraction Kit was used to extract genomic DNA from the blood cell samples. Comments on this clone: The antigen it binds to is not known. No much larger clone is present one base from it, and per-base qualities are unavailable.

Libraries were constructed by the immunoSEQ multiplex PCR assay. For the multiplex PCR, a mixture combining 60 forward primers for TCR Vbeta segments and 13 reverse primers for TCR Jbeta segments was used. The CDR3 region of rearranged TCR beta genes was amplified from genomic DNA with a multiplex PCR assay. Amplified TCR beta libraries were sequenced as 87-base-pair reads on the Illumina HiSeq System. The published analysis was carried out like this. Across the 700 or so repertoires, a later analysis counted 60 million to 90 million unique TCR beta chains, around 11 million of which were shared by at least two donors. To remove PCR and sequencing errors, raw reads were error-corrected and collapsed into unique sequences using a nearest-neighbor algorithm that merged closely related sequences. CDR3 sequences were aligned to IMGT reference sequences to assign V, D and J gene segments. For a sequence to be retained, a match of at least six nucleotides to both a V gene segment and a J gene segment was required. A rearrangement was called productive if the CDR3 had no stop codons and remained in frame with V and J, and every other rearrangement was called non-productive. Following IMGT convention, CDR3 was defined as the stretch from the second conserved V-encoded cysteine to the conserved J-encoded phenylalanine. In an earlier analysis of 550 to 650 of the donors, sequences lacking an unambiguous match to a single V gene segment were excluded. In an earlier analysis of some 590 of the donors, a V segment was called functional when productive rearrangements were above 56.7%, and segregating when the standard deviation between donors exceeded 5%. A statistical classification framework was built to diagnose cytomegalovirus status from the catalog of TCR beta chain sequences. V and J gene assignment, in a later analysis, came from comparing TCR nucleotide sequences with IMGT/GENE-DB human TR gene sequences. The TCRdist pipeline was used in a later analysis to assign CDR3 sequences and most-parsimonious VDJ recombination scenarios. In a later analysis, every TCR beta chain was defined by the combination of its CDR3 amino acid sequence and its V-gene family, and reads without a unique V-gene family were dropped. To address suspected cross-contamination and a sequencing artifact, a later analysis removed approximately 590 highly shared, low-generation-probability nucleotide sequences. In a later analysis, a clonal expansion index was calculated for each public chain from normalized within-repertoire ranks of inferred template counts. A later analysis computed generation probabilities with a VDJ recombination model fitted to out-of-frame rearrangements, and checked the results against IGoR. In a later analysis, hypergeometric tests were used to score TCR-TCR, TCR-HLA and TCR-CMV co-occurrence, with a repertoire-size bias correction applied to TCR pairs. In a later analysis, false discovery rates were estimated by permuting HLA or CMV assignments 20 times. A later analysis grouped co-occurring TCRs with DBSCAN, adding TCRdist sequence similarity when clustering within HLA-allele-positive subsets. Co-occurrence clustering excluded repertoires with fewer than 30,000 or more than 120,000 public chains, plus five with anomalous nucleotide sharing. This immuneACCESS table, as held by TCRdb, lists in-frame sequences with V and J called but not all clones. Of the missing ones, under half trace to an unresolved V gene in checked studies; the others have no known cause. V, J and clone size are those of that table, while D and trimming were read from the DNA. The sample data list around 150,000 clones, and about 81% of these were observed just once. The biggest ten clones account for approximately 1% of the sample.

Overall study results and their limits: A later analysis found that most CMV-associated TCR beta chains appeared HLA-restricted, with HLA associations seemingly driven largely by CMV exposure. Most TCR sequences were seen in very few donors, while some public TCRs were found in many individuals. Correlated functional status among segregating V segments might reflect linkage disequilibrium, but an unknown experimental factor could not be ruled out. In a later analysis, HLA-associated TCR beta chains were found to be more clonally expanded and to have lower generation probabilities than equally common non-associated chains. A later analysis found that TCR association rates varied across HLA loci, with DRB1 alleles showing the most associated TCRs and HLA-C alleles the fewest. A further reported finding was that TCR beta sequences accurately predicted the HLA-A and HLA-B alleles for most subjects in the first cohort. A later genetic analysis associated a missense DCLRE1C variant with V-gene and J-gene trimming of TCR beta chains, and an independent cohort replicated the association. A group of highly shared sequence variants was considered likely to be a technical artifact of the sequencing pipeline. Because HLA typing was missing for some donors at each locus, association tests included only the typed subset. According to the authors, the approach could potentially be generalized to other disease states and immunological phenotypes. Only TCR beta chains were sequenced in this cohort, and the absence of alpha or paired-chain data limited detectable features. When HLA alleles, especially DR and DQ, strongly co-occurred, attributing TCR associations to individual alleles was difficult. CMV serostatus was the only immune exposure information available for the cohort. The classifier was reported to diagnose cytomegalovirus status with high specificity and sensitivity in both the original and validation cohorts. In an earlier analysis of about 550 of the donors, most TCR beta V segments were observed in productive rearrangements about 90% or about 30% of the time, broadly matching IMGT annotations. At a false discovery rate of 0.05, a later analysis linked about 16,000 TCR beta sequences to specific HLA alleles. A few of the identified cytomegalovirus-associated TCR beta chains were confirmed in vitro to be specific for cytomegalovirus antigens. In a later analysis, several top co-occurrence clusters were reported to appear linked to parvovirus B19, influenza, CMV and Epstein-Barr virus. Presence/absence analyses assumed roughly uniform sequencing depth across donors, an assumption that may not hold. In a later genetic analysis, fewer N-insertions in productive TCRs were reported among donors in an Asian-associated ancestry cluster than the 666-donor mean. Because counts were too low, roughly 16 rarely observed V segments, including chromosome 9 orphons, were left out of the earlier analysis of 587 of the donors. In the study, around 150 TCR beta chains were listed as associated with cytomegalovirus.

The specimen sequenced was PBMCs. This sequence originates from a girl aged 2-9 years in good health and CMV-seropositive.

The DNA reads as follows: TGCAGCGTTGATACTAGCGGTTACAATGAGCAGTTCTTC. It codes for CSVDTSGYNEQFF. The chain is encoded by TRBV29-1 joined to TRBJ2-1, and 8 bases in between align with TRBD2. The junction shows trimming of 3 bases on V and 4 bases on J, and the gene matches do not reach 2 bases of it. CDR1 and CDR2, looked up from the germline V gene, are SQVTM and ANQGSEA. The CDR3 runs 13 amino acids, cysteine and phenylalanine included. Only the CDR3 region is kept as DNA, spanning 39 bases read in frame from base 1.